The 17 T cell receptor beta chains listed next were all sequenced from one sample in a study of blood T cells in healthy people across ages. Then a second PCR, running roughly 7 to 11 cycles, was carried out with a sample-barcoded 5' primer and a J-beta primer mix. From the 5' RACE reads, TCRdb called clonotypes with MiXCR, one entry per CDR3 protein. Among about 800,000 distinct CDR3 sequences listed, 58% were seen once. Sequencing was performed on blood. The receptors derive from a man younger than 45 in good health.

The table lists this clonotype with a few counts. The chain recombines TRBV7-2 with TRBJ1-5, with unresolved D. CDR3 length equals 13 residues. Trimming pared 5 bases from V and 0 bases from J, leaving 5 bases between. The germline CDR1 and CDR2 sequences are SGHTA and FQGNSA. The CDR3 here is CASSPNSNQPQHF. CDR3 DNA sequence: TGTGCCAGCAGCCCAAATAGCAATCAGCCCCAGCATTTT.

This chain uses TRBV29-1 with TRBJ2-5; TRBD2 matches at 11 bases. The J call may be faulty, since TRBJ2-7 better matches the DNA end. The CDR3 is made up of 13 amino acids. Germline CDR1 SQVTM, CDR2 ANQGSEA. CDR3: CSVTGTSGYEQYF. In DNA, the CDR3 is TGCAGCGTAACCGGGACTAGCGGCTACGAGCAGTACTTC.

The V call is TRBV20-1, the J call TRBJ2-5; 8 bases align to TRBD2. Near its end, the DNA agrees better with TRBJ2-7, so the J call may be wrong. CDR1 is DFQATT, CDR2 SNEGSKA, per germline (reference sequence). The CDR3 contains 12 residues. CDR3: CSAVAGGNEQYF. The CDR3 DNA sequence: TGCAGTGCTGTCGCGGGGGGCAACGAGCAGTACTTC.

This clonotype was recorded a few times. The rearrangement links TRBV29-1 to TRBJ2-1; D is ambiguous. The CDR3 contains 13 residues. Trimming left V 2 bases short and J 4 bases short, with 9 bases between. Germline CDR1 is SQVTM and CDR2 is ANQGSEA. CDR3 in DNA: TGCAGCGTTGAACTACCCGAATACAATGAGCAGTTCTTC. Amino acids: CSVELPEYNEQFF.

This chain links TRBV7-9 with TRBJ2-7, with D possibly being TRBD1 or TRBD2 (5 bases each). Germline CDR1 and CDR2: SEHNR and FQNEAQ (reference sequence). V was cut by 5 bases and J by 5 bases, with 10 bases left in between. The CDR3 has 12 residues. The CDR3 DNA reads as TGTGCCAGCAGCCCTTGGGACGACGAGCAGTACTTC. Translation: CASSPWDDEQYF.

The gene calls are TRBV4-2 and TRBJ2-1; D uncertain. With 6 bases removed from V and 4 bases from J, the gap between germline ends came to 16 bases. Germline V gives CDR1 LGHNA, CDR2 YNFKEQ. This CDR3 contains 15 residues. The CDR3 nucleotides read TGTGCCAGCAGGACCCAGGCTGACGGATACAATGAGCAGTTCTTC. Amino acids: CASRTQADGYNEQFF.

The chain recombines TRBV6-5 with TRBJ2-7; 9 nucleotides agree with TRBD1. This CDR3 has 19 amino acids. Germline V gives CDR1 MNHEY, CDR2 SVGAGI. J was trimmed by 4 bases and V by 0 bases; bases with no gene match: 16. The CDR3, as DNA: TGTGCCAGCAGTTACTCCCCCGAAGGACAGGGGCACTACTTTTACGAGCAGTACTTC. Translated, it gives CASSYSPEGQGHYFYEQYF.

This chain links TRBV4-3 with TRBJ2-1; 15 bases match TRBD2. Germline CDR1 reads LGHNA; CDR2 reads YSLEER. Losses at the gene ends were 3 bases for V and 9 bases for J; bases not matched to a gene: 6. CDR3 length: 16 amino acids. CDR3 sequence reads: CASSHGLAGGGSEQFF. The CDR3 bases are TGCGCCAGCAGCCACGGACTAGCGGGAGGGGGTTCTGAGCAGTTCTTC.

The CDR3 region is CAISAESRDRGGGYTF. DNA of the CDR3: TGTGCCATCAGTGCCGAGTCCCGGGACAGGGGTGGCGGCTACACCTTC. The chain is built from TRBV10-3 and TRBJ1-2; 10 bases align to TRBD1. CDR3 length equals 16 residues. CDR1 and CDR2 from the germline V gene are ENHRY and SYGVKD. Germline trimming cut 4 bases from V and 8 bases from J; bases unmatched to any gene: 13.

The chain couples TRBV27 to TRBJ2-1; D is uncertain. V was trimmed by 0 bases and J by 7 bases, leaving 7 bases between them. The CDR3 contains 13 residues. Germline-derived CDR1 and CDR2 are MNHEY and SMNVEV (reference sequence). CDR3 amino acids: CASSLSSMNEQFF. In DNA, the CDR3 is TGTGCCAGCAGTTTATCTTCGATGAATGAGCAGTTCTTC.

The rearrangement links TRBV2 to TRBJ2-7; D is perhaps TRBD1 or TRBD2 (5 bases each). Deletions cut 7 bases from V and 0 bases from J, with 13 bases between. This CDR3 is 14 amino acids long. Germline lookup yields CDR1 SNHLY and CDR2 FYNNEI. The CDR3 region is CASTRDRNSYEQYF. The CDR3 DNA is TGTGCCAGCACCCGGGACCGCAACTCCTACGAGCAGTACTTC.

The table lists this clonotype with a count of one. This sequence joins TRBV7-9 and TRBJ2-2; 7 nucleotides match TRBD2. In germline, CDR1 is SEHNR, CDR2 FQNEAQ (reference sequence). This CDR3 is built from 14 residues. The V gene end was trimmed by 4 bases and the J gene end by 5 bases; junction bases not matched to a gene: 4. The CDR3 spells CASSSPRGTGELFF. DNA of the CDR3: TGTGCCAGCAGCTCCCCGCGGGGGACCGGGGAGCTGTTTTTT.

The gene calls are TRBV20-1 and TRBJ2-1, with 7 bases lining up with TRBD2. The germline gives CDR1 DFQATT, CDR2 SNEGSKA (reference sequence). There are 14 residues in the CDR3. J was trimmed by 4 bases and V by 0 bases; bases with no gene match: 3. CDR3 nucleotides: TGCAGTGCTAGAGAAGCGGGACGATACAATGAGCAGTTCTTC. It specifies CSAREAGRYNEQFF.

The gene calls are TRBV29-1 and TRBJ2-7, with D possibly being TRBD2 (7 bases). V was pared by 8 bases and J by 4 bases, with 18 bases between. This CDR3 comprises 13 residues. CDR1 is SQVTM and CDR2 is ANQGSEA in the germline V gene. The CDR3 DNA sequence: TGCAGCCCTAAAACGGGGGGCAGGTACGAGCAGTACTTC. Translation gives CSPKTGGRYEQYF.

In its sample, this clonotype was seen a few times. The chain uses TRBV11-3 and TRBJ2-3; 9 nucleotides line up with TRBD1. The V gene's germline CDR1 is SGHNT and CDR2 YENEEA. CDR3 length equals 15 residues. Trimming removed 5 bases from V and 4 bases from J; junction bases left unmatched: 7. The CDR3 nucleotides read TGTGCCAGCAGCGCCGGGACAGGGTTCCCAGATACGCAGTATTTT. Its translation is CASSAGTGFPDTQYF.

This clonotype was seen a handful of times. The rearrangement joins TRBV5-6 to TRBJ2-1; possible D gene TRBD2, 6 bases. Germline-derived CDR1 and CDR2 are SGHDT and YYEEEE. Trimming took off 3 bases at V and 6 bases at J, with 13 bases between the two ends. This CDR3 contains 14 residues. CDR3 protein: CASSSGTVSNEQFF. CDR3 nucleotide sequence: TGTGCCAGCAGCTCCGGGACTGTTTCCAATGAGCAGTTCTTC.

This chain links TRBV10-3 with TRBJ2-5; possible D gene TRBD1, 6 bases. The CDR3 has 12 residues. Germline V gives CDR1 ENHRY, CDR2 SYGVKD. Trimming shortened V by 6 bases and J by 3 bases, and 8 bases separated the two germline ends. CDR3 in DNA: TGTGCCATCAGCAAGGGGGAAGAGACCCAGTACTTC. Translated, it gives CAISKGEETQYF.